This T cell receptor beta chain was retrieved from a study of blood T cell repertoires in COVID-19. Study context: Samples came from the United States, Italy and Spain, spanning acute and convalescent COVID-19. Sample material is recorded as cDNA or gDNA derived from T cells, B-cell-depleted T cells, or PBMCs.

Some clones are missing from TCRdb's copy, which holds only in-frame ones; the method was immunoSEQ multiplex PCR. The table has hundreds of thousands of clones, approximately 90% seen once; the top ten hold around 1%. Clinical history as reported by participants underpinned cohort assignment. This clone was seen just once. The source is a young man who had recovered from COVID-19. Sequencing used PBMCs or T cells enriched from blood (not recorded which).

For the CDR3, the DNA is TGTGCCAGCACCCCCTCAGGGACTCTAAATTCACCCCTCCACTTT. This gives the protein CASTPSGTLNSPLHF. J is TRBJ1-6 and V is TRBV27; tentatively, D is TRBD1 (5 bases). Trimming cost V 7 bases and J 7 bases, with 17 bases left between them. The V gene's germline CDR1 is MNHEY and CDR2 SMNVEV (reference sequence). There are 15 residues in the CDR3.